The rows below give T cell receptor beta chains drawn from one sample of a study of shared clonotypes between healthy human individuals. Repertoires were generated with immunoSEQ multiplex PCR, while TCRdb's copy carries only in-frame clones and drops some. The top ten clones hold under 0.45% of a sample with roughly 2.2 million clones, about 92% of them seen once. Sequencing was carried out using naive CD4+ T cells from PBMCs. The receptors here all came from a man younger than 35 in good health. Some clones in this sample may be carry-over from other donors' samples. Both conserved end residues are part of each CDR3. D genes are given only for firm matches. Clone size, where shown, is once, few, many, or a class for clones that have expanded.

length	D	size	V	J	DNA	CDR3
11	NA	NA	TRBV11-2	TRBJ2-7	TGTGCCAGCAGCTTACAAGGGGAGCAGTACTTC	CASSLQGEQYF
12	NA	NA	TRBV7-6	TRBJ2-7	TGTGCCAGCAGCTCACATGGGGGAGAGCAGTACTTC	CASSSHGGEQYF
15	NA	NA	TRBV9	TRBJ1-5	TGTGCCAGCAGCGTAGACGGTTATAGCAATCAGCCCCAGCATTTT	CASSVDGYSNQPQHF
14	NA	NA	TRBV19	TRBJ1-3	TGTGCCAGTACCCCGGACAGATTCGGAAACACCATATATTTT	CASTPDRFGNTIYF
15	TRBD1	few	TRBV5-1	TRBJ1-1	TGCGCCAGCAGCTTGGTGGGACAGGGTGACACTGAAGCTTTCTTT	CASSLVGQGDTEAFF
14	NA	NA	TRBV2	TRBJ1-1	TGTGCCAGCAGTGCATATGGGCGGAGCACTGAAGCTTTCTTT	CASSAYGRSTEAFF
16	TRBD2	NA	TRBV5-1	TRBJ2-2	TGCGCCAGCAGCTTGGCGCTAGCGGGAGGCAGCGGGGAGCTGTTTTTT	CASSLALAGGSGELFF
13	NA	NA	TRBV5-1	TRBJ1-2	TGCGCCAGCAGCTTGGGACAGAACTATGGCTACACCTTC	CASSLGQNYGYTF
14	NA	once	TRBV30	TRBJ1-2	TGTGCCTGGATGAGGCAGGGAGCTAACTATGGCTACACCTTC	CAWMRQGANYGYTF
14	NA	NA	TRBV5-1	TRBJ1-4	TGCGCCAGCAGCTTGGGCGGAGGAGGAGGAAAACTGTTTTTT	CASSLGGGGGKLFF
15	TRBD1	NA	TRBV7-9	TRBJ2-1	TGTGCCAGCAGCTTACAGGGGGAATCGTACAATGAGCAGTTCTTC	CASSLQGESYNEQFF
17	TRBD1	once	TRBV10-3	TRBJ2-1	TGTGCCATGGCGACCAGGACCGAACCGGGACAGAGGAATGAGCAGTTCTTC	CAMATRTEPGQRNEQFF
14	NA	NA	TRBV28	TRBJ1-1	TGTGCCAGCAGTCCCGCGGGAGGGGGCACTGAAGCTTTCTTT	CASSPAGGGTEAFF
13	NA	NA	TRBV7-3	TRBJ2-5	TGTGCCAGCAGCAAAGGGGCATCAGAGACCCAGTACTTC	CASSKGASETQYF
14	NA	NA	TRBV19	TRBJ1-5	TGTGCCAGTAGTGCCGCATCTTGGGGACAGCCCCAGCATTTT	CASSAASWGQPQHF
12	NA	once	TRBV28	TRBJ1-1	TGTGCCAGTACTACAGGGAACACTGAAGCTTTCTTT	CASTTGNTEAFF
17	NA	NA	TRBV2	TRBJ1-2	TGTGCCAGCCTATTACCGGGACAAGCTATTTCAGGGCTTGGCTACACCTTC	CASLLPGQAISGLGYTF
17	NA	NA	TRBV19	TRBJ2-3	TGTGCCAGTAGTATTCTTGTCCGTGGAGGGGGGCAAGATACGCAGTATTTT	CASSILVRGGGQDTQYF
15	TRBD2	NA	TRBV5-4	TRBJ2-1	TGTGCCAGCGCAGGACTAGCGGGAGATTACAATGAGCAGTTCTTC	CASAGLAGDYNEQFF
19	TRBD2	NA	TRBV7-9	TRBJ2-3	TGTGCCAGCAGCTCCGTGACTGGGGAGGGCTACGGGGGCACAGATACGCAGTATTTT	CASSSVTGEGYGGTDTQYF
20	TRBD2	NA	TRBV7-6	TRBJ2-5	TGTGCCAGCAGTTACCGAATCGGGCTAGCGGCGTACTCTTTTCAAGAGACCCAGTACTTC	CASSYRIGLAAYSFQETQYF
15	TRBD1	NA	TRBV4-3	TRBJ1-4	TGCGCCAGCAGCCAGGGCGACAGGGACGGAGAAAAACTGTTTTTT	CASSQGDRDGEKLFF
12	NA	NA	TRBV28	TRBJ1-5	TGTGCCAGCAGTCCCTCGGTCCAGCCCCAGCATTTT	CASSPSVQPQHF
15	NA	NA	TRBV30	TRBJ2-7	TGTGCCTGGACAGCTCGGGGGCACGTCTCCTACGAGCAGTACTTC	CAWTARGHVSYEQYF
15	NA	NA	TRBV18	TRBJ2-5	TGTGCCAGCTCACCCACTAGGACAGCGCGGGAGACCCAGTACTTC	CASSPTRTARETQYF
14	NA	NA	TRBV5-1	TRBJ1-5	TGCGCCAGCAGCCTCGACGGTCGCAATCAGCCCCAGCATTTT	CASSLDGRNQPQHF
14	NA	NA	TRBV7-9	TRBJ2-5	TGTGCCAGCAGCTTAGGGCTAGCGTTGGAGACCCAGTACTTC	CASSLGLALETQYF
15	TRBD1	NA	TRBV4-1	TRBJ2-1	TGCGCCAGCAGAGCTCCGGGACAGGGGGCACGTGAGCAGTTCTTC	CASRAPGQGAREQFF
14	TRBD1	NA	TRBV28	TRBJ2-7	TGTGCCAGCGGGCTGACAGGGGACTCCTACGAGCAGTACTTC	CASGLTGDSYEQYF
17	TRBD2	NA	TRBV7-8	TRBJ2-1	TGTGCCAGCAGTATAACGGGACTAGCGGCAACCTACAATGAGCAGTTCTTC	CASSITGLAATYNEQFF
16	TRBD2	NA	TRBV7-3	TRBJ2-1	TGTGCCAGCAGCTCTCAGGGTAGCGGGGTGTACAATGAGCAGTTCTTC	CASSSQGSGVYNEQFF
21	TRBD1	NA	TRBV5-1	TRBJ2-6	TGCGCCAGCAGCTTGTGGATGATGAGGGGGCGAGAAGTCGGTGGGGCCAACGTCCTGACTTTC	CASSLWMMRGREVGGANVLTF
13	NA	NA	TRBV18	TRBJ1-5	TGTGCCAGCTCACCCAGTCTTGATCAGCCCCAGCATTTT	CASSPSLDQPQHF
14	NA	NA	TRBV19	TRBJ1-1	TGTGCCAGTACCCCTTTTAATTCGATTCTCGAAGCTTTCTTT	CASTPFNSILEAFF
15	TRBD2	NA	TRBV11-2	TRBJ2-2	TGTGCCAGCAGCCTTAGCGGGAGGTACACCGGGGAGCTGTTTTTT	CASSLSGRYTGELFF
13	NA	NA	TRBV2	TRBJ1-3	TGTGCCAGCAGTGAAGGTGGCCAGGTCACCATATATTTT	CASSEGGQVTIYF
14	NA	NA	TRBV30	TRBJ1-5	TGTGCCTGGAGTACCGATTCGAGCGGGCAGCCCCAGCATTTT	CAWSTDSSGQPQHF
16	NA	NA	TRBV4-3	TRBJ1-1	TGCGCCAGCAGCCAAGAAAGGTTCAGAAGCCTCACTGAAGCTTTCTTT	CASSQERFRSLTEAFF
13	NA	NA	TRBV6-5	TRBJ2-5	TGTGCCAGCACCCTACCAGCCCAAGAGACCCAGTACTTC	CASTLPAQETQYF
15	NA	NA	TRBV6-1	TRBJ1-2	TGTGCCAGCAGTCACGACGGATTTGAGGACTATGGCTACACCTTC	CASSHDGFEDYGYTF
15	TRBD2	NA	TRBV5-1	TRBJ2-7	TGCGCCAGCAGCTTCGCTGGACTAGCGGGAGTTGAGCAGTACTTC	CASSFAGLAGVEQYF
16	NA	NA	TRBV12-1	TRBJ2-6	TGTGCCGGGGGCCAGCGGGTCGTCTCTGGGGCCAACGTCCTGACTTTC	CAGGQRVVSGANVLTF
14	NA	NA	TRBV21-1	TRBJ2-7	TGTGCCAGCAGCCCAACCGTTGCCCCGGACGAGCAGTACTTC	CASSPTVAPDEQYF
15	TRBD2	NA	TRBV2	TRBJ2-3	TGTGCCAGCAGTGGACTAGCGGGAGGAAGGGATACGCAGTATTTT	CASSGLAGGRDTQYF
15	NA	NA	TRBV5-1	TRBJ2-5	TGCGCCAGCAGCCCAGCCGGGACAAGCCAAGAGACCCAGTACTTC	CASSPAGTSQETQYF
16	TRBD2	NA	TRBV7-2	TRBJ2-3	TGTGCCAGCAGCTGGGGACTAGCGGGGGGCGCAGATACGCAGTATTTT	CASSWGLAGGADTQYF
13	NA	NA	TRBV11-2	TRBJ1-1	TGTGCCAGCAGCTTAGTTACCCCCTCCGAAGCTTTCTTT	CASSLVTPSEAFF
16	NA	NA	TRBV11-2	TRBJ2-1	TGTGCCAGCAGCTTAGTTTCACTAGCCGGTCTAGGTGAGCAGTTCTTC	CASSLVSLAGLGEQFF
14	NA	NA	TRBV14	TRBJ1-2	TGTGCCAGCAGCCAAGGGGGCAGGGGATATGGCTACACCTTC	CASSQGGRGYGYTF
15	TRBD1	NA	TRBV10-3	TRBJ2-1	TGTGCCATCAGGGACAGGGGGCATATCATCAATGAGCAGTTCTTC	CAIRDRGHIINEQFF
13	NA	once	TRBV11-1	TRBJ1-1	TGTGCCAGCAGCCTTGAGAGGGGAGGGGAAGCTTTCTTT	CASSLERGGEAFF
13	NA	NA	TRBV7-3	TRBJ1-1	TGTGCCAGCAGCTTAAATTCGGTCGGAAAAGCTTTCTTT	CASSLNSVGKAFF
12	NA	few	TRBV7-2	TRBJ2-5	TGTGCCAGCAGCCCGTACCAAGAGACCCAGTACTTC	CASSPYQETQYF
13	NA	NA	TRBV6-5	TRBJ1-5	TGTGCCAGCAGTTACTGGAGGGGGTCGCCCCAGCATTTT	CASSYWRGSPQHF
16	TRBD1	NA	TRBV19	TRBJ1-5	TGTGCCAGTAGTATCGCTCGGGACAGGTTTTATCAGCCCCAGCATTTT	CASSIARDRFYQPQHF
13	NA	NA	TRBV27	TRBJ2-5	TGTGCCAGCAGTCGAGGGAGCGGGGAGACCCAGTACTTC	CASSRGSGETQYF
15	NA	NA	TRBV5-6	TRBJ2-3	TGTGCCAGCAGCCCCTCCGGCCTAGAGTTTGGTACGCAGTATTTT	CASSPSGLEFGTQYF
13	NA	NA	TRBV7-9	TRBJ1-6	TGTGCCAGCAGCTCCCAGGAGGGATCACCCCTCCACTTT	CASSSQEGSPLHF
14	NA	NA	TRBV29-1	TRBJ2-3	TGCAGCGTTGCGGCTGGGACTAGCACAGATACGCAGTATTTT	CSVAAGTSTDTQYF